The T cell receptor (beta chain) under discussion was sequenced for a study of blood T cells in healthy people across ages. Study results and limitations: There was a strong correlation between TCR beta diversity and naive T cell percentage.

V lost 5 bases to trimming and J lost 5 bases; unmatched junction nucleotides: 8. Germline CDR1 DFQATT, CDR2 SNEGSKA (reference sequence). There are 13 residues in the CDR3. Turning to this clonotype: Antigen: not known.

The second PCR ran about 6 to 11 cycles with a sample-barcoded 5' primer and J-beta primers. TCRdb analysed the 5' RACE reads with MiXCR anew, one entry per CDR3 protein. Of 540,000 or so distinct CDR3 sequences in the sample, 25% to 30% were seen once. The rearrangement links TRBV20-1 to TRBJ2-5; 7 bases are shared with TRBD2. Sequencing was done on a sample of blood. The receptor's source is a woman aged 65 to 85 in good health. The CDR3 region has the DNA TGCAGTGCTTTGACGGGGGGTGAGGAGACCCAGTACTTC. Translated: CSALTGGEETQYF.